These 21 T cell receptor beta chains were all obtained from the same sample, sequenced in a study of naive and memory T cell subsets. An equimolar mix of two oligonucleotides served as the beta constant-region primer for TRBC1 and TRBC2. TCRdb fed the UMI-ligation and nested PCR reads into MiXCR, producing one record per CDR3 protein. The data contain 70,000 to 95,000 distinct CDR3 sequences, 7% of them singletons. The specimen was central memory CD4+ T cells from blood. All receptors come from a human donor in good health.

This clonotype has just a few counts. The rearrangement links TRBV7-2 to TRBJ2-7; 9 bases are a match to TRBD2. V was pared by 2 bases and J by 0 bases, with 2 bases of the junction left unmatched. CDR1 is SGHTA, CDR2 FQGNSA, per germline. The CDR3 extends over 15 amino acids. The CDR3 is CASSLRLAASYEQYF. The CDR3, as DNA: TGTGCCAGCAGCTTAAGACTAGCGGCCTCCTACGAGCAGTACTTC.

The chain combines TRBV27 with TRBJ2-7, with 12 bases lining up with TRBD2. The V and J ends lost 2 bases and 3 bases, in that order; junction bases with no gene match: 17. The length of the CDR3 is 20 residues. Germline lookup yields CDR1 MNHEY and CDR2 SMNVEV (reference sequence). DNA for the CDR3: TGTGCCAGCAGTTTAAGGGTTTCGACTAGCGGGAGCTCCCCCCTCTACGAGCAGTACTTC. Its translation is CASSLRVSTSGSSPLYEQYF.

This clonotype came up a few times. The chain has TRBV6-2 or TRBV6-3 and TRBJ2-3, with 10 bases lining up with TRBD2. Germline CDR1 and CDR2: MNHEY and SVGEGT. The trim removed 6 bases at V and 4 bases at J, leaving 10 bases unmatched. The CDR3 spans 16 residues. The CDR3 DNA follows: TGTGCCAGCAGCGGACTAGCGGAAAGAAGGGCAGATACGCAGTATTTT. Its protein is CASSGLAERRADTQYF.

This clonotype was recorded a few times. This chain uses TRBV27 with TRBJ2-3; 10 bases agree with TRBD2. Germline loops: CDR1 MNHEY, CDR2 SMNVEV (reference sequence). Trimming removed 7 bases from V and 1 base from J; junction bases left unmatched: 8. CDR3 length: 16 residues. The CDR3 sequence: CASIEGLATRTDTQYF. In nucleotides, the CDR3 is TGTGCCAGCATAGAGGGACTAGCGACTCGCACAGATACGCAGTATTTT.

This clonotype was counted many times. The J gene is TRBJ2-7, the V gene TRBV5-6, with D possibly being TRBD1 (6 bases). Germline CDR1 is SGHDT and CDR2 is YYEEEE. CDR3 length: 16 amino acids. V was clipped by 0 bases and J by 4 bases, with 17 bases between them. CDR3 nucleotides: TGTGCCAGCAGCTTGGCCGGGCCGCACAGGGATTACGAGCAGTACTTC. This translates into CASSLAGPHRDYEQYF.

This chain uses TRBV20-1 with TRBJ2-1, with TRBD2 matching over 13 bases. Germline CDR1 DFQATT, CDR2 SNEGSKA (reference sequence). Trimming removed 1 base from V and 8 bases from J; junction bases left unmatched: 5. The CDR3 contains 15 residues. DNA for the CDR3: TGCAGTGCTAGAGCGACTAGCGGGAGGCTGGATGAGCAGTTCTTC. Translated: CSARATSGRLDEQFF.

This clonotype was counted many times. This chain uses TRBV12-3 or TRBV12-4 with TRBJ1-4; 8 bases fit TRBD1. The V and J ends lost 8 bases and 7 bases, in that order; junction bases with no gene match: 9. The CDR3 length is 14 residues. The CDR3 DNA sequence: TGTGCCAGCGGCTTCAGGGGGCCGGGTGAAAAACTGTTTTTT. Its translation is CASGFRGPGEKLFF.

The J gene is TRBJ1-4, the V gene TRBV29-1, with D uncertain. This CDR3 region has 14 residues. The V end lost 6 bases, the J end lost 2 bases, and 13 bases lay between the germline ends. Germline V gene lookup returns CDR1 SQVTM and CDR2 ANQGSEA. The CDR3 region has the DNA TGCAGCGTGACTTCGGCCCTGACTAATGAAAAACTGTTTTTT. Protein sequence: CSVTSALTNEKLFF.

This clonotype has a count of ten or more. The rearrangement joins TRBV2 to TRBJ2-5; no definite D call. Trimming cost V 7 bases and J 4 bases, with 7 bases left between them. Germline CDR1 SNHLY, CDR2 FYNNEI. This CDR3 has 11 residues. The CDR3, as DNA: TGTGCCAGCACCCTCGGAGAGACCCAGTACTTC. Encoded protein: CASTLGETQYF.

In this sample, this clonotype turned up a few times. The V and J genes are TRBV20-1 and TRBJ1-2; unclear D gene. The length of the CDR3 is 14 residues. Germline loops: CDR1 DFQATT, CDR2 SNEGSKA (reference sequence). Between the trimmed V and J ends, which lost 0 bases and 14 bases, there was a span of 22 bases. CDR3 coding DNA: TGCAGTGCTAGAGATCTTGGAAACCCGAGGCTGGGAACCTTC. As protein: CSARDLGNPRLGTF.

This clonotype was seen many times. V is TRBV12-3 or TRBV12-4 and J is TRBJ2-5; D possibly matches TRBD1 or TRBD2 (5 bases each). Trimming removed 3 bases at V and 7 bases at J, with 15 bases between. The CDR3 has 14 residues. The CDR3 DNA reads TGTGCCAGCAGTTTTCGGACTCCCGGGGCGACCCAGTACTTC. This sequence encodes CASSFRTPGATQYF.

This clonotype showed up just a few times. The chain links TRBV9 to TRBJ1-1; 9 nucleotides line up with TRBD1. V dropped 0 bases and J dropped 5; count of bases not matched to a gene: 5. Germline CDR1 and CDR2: SGDLS and YYNGEE. The CDR3 runs 15 residues. Here the CDR3 reads CASSVARTGVTEAFF. CDR3 DNA sequence: TGTGCCAGCAGCGTAGCCCGGACAGGGGTAACTGAAGCTTTCTTT.

This clonotype was counted only a few times. The gene calls are TRBV12-3 or TRBV12-4 and TRBJ1-2; D gene ambiguous. This CDR3 has 16 residues. The germline V and J ends were trimmed by 7 bases and 0 bases, with 18 bases remaining between them. CDR3 amino acids: CASNKGQWVSNYGYTF. The CDR3 coding sequence is TGTGCCAGCAATAAAGGGCAATGGGTCTCTAACTATGGCTACACCTTC.

There are many counts of this clonotype. The CDR3 sequence: CSAVDSPKYEQFF. CDR3 sequence (DNA): TGCAGTGCGGTTGACAGTCCTAAGTATGAGCAGTTCTTC. The chain recombines TRBV20-1 with TRBJ2-1, with a weak D call TRBD1 (5 bases). The CDR3 sequence is 13 residues long. V was shortened by 6 bases and J by 8 bases, with 17 bases between the two germline ends. Germline V gives CDR1 DFQATT, CDR2 SNEGSKA (reference sequence).

This sequence joins TRBV6-1 and TRBJ2-7; either TRBD1 or TRBD2 may fit D (5 bases each). The germline gives CDR1 MNHNS, CDR2 SASEGT. The ends were cut back, 3 bases at V and 4 bases at J, with 16 bases in the middle. This CDR3 is built from 15 residues. CDR3 protein: CASSEAPGPLYEQYF. CDR3 DNA sequence: TGTGCCAGCAGTGAGGCCCCGGGGCCCTTATACGAGCAGTACTTC.

This clonotype was counted ten times or more. The chain recombines TRBV7-7 with TRBJ2-5; D remains unclear. This CDR3 has 14 residues. With 5 bases removed from V and 4 bases from J, the gap between germline ends came to 14 bases. From germline, CDR1 is SSHAT and CDR2 FNYEAQ (reference sequence). In nucleotides, the CDR3 is TGTGCCAGCAGCCTCGACCAGTACGGAGAGACCCAGTACTTC. This codes for CASSLDQYGETQYF.

This clonotype turned up a few times. The gene calls are TRBV9 and TRBJ2-2; unclear D gene. The CDR3 contains 15 residues. The ends were cut back, 0 bases at V and 1 base at J, with 7 bases in the middle. Germline V lookup: CDR1 SGDLS, CDR2 YYNGEE. The DNA of the CDR3 is TGTGCCAGCAGCGTAGGTCACAGGAACACCGGGGAGCTGTTTTTT. Encoded protein: CASSVGHRNTGELFF.

This clonotype has more than one count but fewer than ten. The rearrangement links TRBV14 to TRBJ2-1; D unclear. CDR1 and CDR2 from the germline V gene are SGHDN and FVKESK. The germline V and J ends were trimmed by 5 bases and 9 bases, with 8 bases remaining between them. The length of the CDR3 is 11 residues. The CDR3 loop is CASSNQAEQFF. In DNA, the CDR3 is TGTGCCAGCAGCAACCAAGCTGAGCAGTTCTTC.

This rearrangement joins TRBV14 to TRBJ2-1, with TRBD2 matching over 9 bases. The V gene's germline CDR1 is SGHDN and CDR2 FVKESK. This CDR3 spans 16 amino acids. V shed 0 bases and J 9 bases; nucleotides not matched to a gene: 9. The CDR3 sequence: CASSQELAGLIGEQFF. Written as DNA, the CDR3 is TGTGCCAGCAGCCAAGAGCTAGCGGGGTTAATCGGTGAGCAGTTCTTC.

This clonotype has only a few counts. The chain uses TRBV24-1 and TRBJ2-3; 7 bases line up with TRBD2. The CDR3 spans 16 residues. Trimming cost V 4 bases and J 3 bases; bases outside gene matches: 9. In germline, CDR1 is KGHDR, CDR2 SFDVKD. The CDR3 is CATSDRGRDRTDTQYF. The CDR3 coding sequence is TGTGCCACCAGTGACCGAGGGAGGGATCGGACAGATACGCAGTATTTT.

There are many counts of this clonotype. This chain uses TRBV14 with TRBJ1-1; D is perhaps TRBD1 (6 bases). Trimming pared 0 bases from V and 11 bases from J, leaving 10 bases between. Germline assignment: CDR1 SGHDN and CDR2 FVKESK. CDR3 length: 12 residues. The CDR3 DNA is TGTGCCAGCAGCCAAGATTGGGGGGCCGCTTTCTTT. Translation gives CASSQDWGAAFF.